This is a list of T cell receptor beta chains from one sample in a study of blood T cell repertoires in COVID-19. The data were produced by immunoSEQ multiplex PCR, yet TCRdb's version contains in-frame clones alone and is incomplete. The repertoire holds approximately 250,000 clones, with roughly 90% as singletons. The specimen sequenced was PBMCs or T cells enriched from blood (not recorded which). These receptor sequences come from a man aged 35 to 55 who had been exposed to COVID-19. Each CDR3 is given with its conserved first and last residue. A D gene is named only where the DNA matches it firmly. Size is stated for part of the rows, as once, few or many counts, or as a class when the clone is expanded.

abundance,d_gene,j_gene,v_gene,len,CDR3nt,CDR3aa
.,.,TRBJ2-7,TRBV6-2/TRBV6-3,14,TGTGCCAGCAGTTACTCGGCAGGCTCCTACGAGCAGTACTTC,CASSYSAGSYEQYF
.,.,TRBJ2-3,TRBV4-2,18,TGTGCCAGCAGCCAAGATTTTATCGGGAGCCCTAGCACAGATACGCAGTATTTT,CASSQDFIGSPSTDTQYF
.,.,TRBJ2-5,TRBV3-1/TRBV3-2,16,TGTGCCAGCAGCCAGGGCTTTTTCGGGAGCTCAGAGACCCAGTACTTC,CASSQGFFGSSETQYF
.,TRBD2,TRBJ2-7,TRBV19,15,TGTGCCAGTAGTATGAAGCGGGACGTCCCCTACGAGCAGTACTTC,CASSMKRDVPYEQYF
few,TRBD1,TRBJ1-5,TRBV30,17,TGTGCCTGGAGTTCCGGGACAGGGATCGATAGCAATCAGCCCCAGCATTTT,CAWSSGTGIDSNQPQHF
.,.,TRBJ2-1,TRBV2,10,TGTGCCAGCAGCCTCAATGAGCAGTTCTTC,CASSLNEQFF
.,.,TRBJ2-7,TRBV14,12,TGTGCCAGCAGCCAAGATACGGACGAGCAGTACTTC,CASSQDTDEQYF
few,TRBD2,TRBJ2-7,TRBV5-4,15,TGTGCCAGCAGCTTGTACCAGCGGGAGCAAAAGGAGCAGTACTTC,CASSLYQREQKEQYF
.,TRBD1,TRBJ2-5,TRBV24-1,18,TGTGCCACCAGTGATCCAGCCCAGGGACAGGGGGTGAGAGAGACCCAGTACTTC,CATSDPAQGQGVRETQYF
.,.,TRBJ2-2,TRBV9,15,TGTGCCAGCAGCGTACGAGGCGGGAACACCGGGGAGCTGTTTTTT,CASSVRGGNTGELFF
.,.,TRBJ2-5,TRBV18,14,TGTGCCAGCTCACCACCTGCAGGGTTAGAGACCCAGTACTTC,CASSPPAGLETQYF
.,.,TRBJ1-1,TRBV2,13,TGTGCCAGCAGTGAAATGGAGAGCACTGAAGCTTTCTTT,CASSEMESTEAFF